This T cell receptor beta chain was recovered during a study of beta chain features in type 1 diabetes. Study-wide background: Investigators examined some 100,000,000 sorted cells across all samples. Broader study findings: Because the template was cDNA, high-expressing cells might be over-represented. VDJ junctions from patients with type 1 diabetes contained fewer insertions and more deletions. All four CD4+ subsets of Type 1 diabetes patients contained TCRB CDR3s that were moderately but significantly shorter.

Investigators reverse transcribed all isolated RNA, so they sequenced expressed TCRB transcripts. Produced via immunoSEQ multiplex PCR; TCRdb's table is partial and in-frame only. The sample contains around 130,000 clones, less than 20% of which appear only once. Germline CDR1 MNHEY, CDR2 SVGAGI. CDR3 length: 13 amino acids. V dropped 5 bases and J dropped 6 bases, with 13 bases sitting between them. Cell sorting via CD45RO/CCR7/CD25/CD127/CD95/CD27 was performed to obtain CD4+ naive, central memory, regulatory and stem cell-like memory cells. With regard to this clone: Its antigen is unknown.

Sequenced sample: central memory CD4+ T cells from blood. The V and J genes are TRBV6-5 and TRBJ1-2, with TRBD1 as a possible D gene (5 bases). This sequence was found in a man aged 25-40 years with type 1 diabetes. In DNA, the CDR3 is TGTGCCAGCAGTCCGATTGAGGGGCATGGCTACACCTTC. The encoded protein is CASSPIEGHGYTF.